Described below is a single TCR beta chain sequence and its context. Its antigen is still unknown. Per the germline V gene, CDR1 is MNHEY and CDR2 is SVGEGT. The CDR3 length is 15 residues. The ends were cut back, 2 bases at V and 1 base at J, with 10 bases in the middle. Repertoires were generated with immunoSEQ multiplex PCR, while TCRdb's copy carries only in-frame clones and drops some. The sample gives 100,000 or so clones, roughly 87% of which show up once; around 3.2% is in the top ten. The data were obtained in a study of T cell responses to AZD1222 COVID-19 vaccine. About the study: Second-dose schedules of about 4 or about 12 weeks were combined.

Study-level findings and limits: Reportedly, nearly half the spike-specific TCRs target unmutated variant regions. It was only a handful of AZD1222 recipients who were seropositive at baseline. Rises in breadth and depth of Spike-specific TCRs came after two AZD1222 doses.

The sequence was obtained from an adult in good health. V and J are TRBV6-2 or TRBV6-3 and TRBJ2-3; D ambiguous. Sequencing was performed on peripheral blood, taken on day 0 of AZD1222 vaccination. CDR3 in amino acids: CASSYPSLGTDTQYF. In DNA form, the CDR3 reads TGTGCCAGCAGTTACCCTTCCTTAGGCACAGATACGCAGTATTTT.